These T cell receptor beta chains were read from a single sample in a study of human T cells and chemical hapten exposure. MiXCR, run by TCRdb on the RACE reads, gives a single entry per CDR3 protein. The table has approximately 260,000 distinct CDR3 sequences, 7.5% to 9% seen once. The starting material was whole blood, obtained in connection with sensitization to the hapten diphenylcyclopropenone (DPC). Every receptor here comes from a woman aged 40 to 55 with alopecia areata. Some clones in this sample may be carry-over from other donors' samples. CDR3s include the opening cysteine and the closing phenylalanine or tryptophan. The D gene is left open where the match is weak. The size field is filled for only some rows; it gives once, few, many or a size class.

clone_size j_call cdr3_length d_call v_call cdr3_aa cdr3_nt
many TRBJ2-1 13 - TRBV11-2 CASSLSLDNEQFF TGTGCCAGCAGCCTTTCCCTGGACAATGAGCAGTTCTTC
- TRBJ1-2 15 TRBD1 TRBV9 CASSVHSGQGYGYTF TGTGCCAGCAGCGTCCATTCTGGACAGGGCTATGGCTACACCTTC
- TRBJ2-5 14 TRBD2 TRBV10-3 CAISVAGQRETQYF TGTGCCATCAGTGTAGCGGGCCAACGGGAGACCCAGTACTTC
- TRBJ2-1 15 - TRBV7-3 CASSITSRVGHEQFF TGTGCCAGCAGCATAACTAGCAGGGTTGGCCATGAGCAGTTCTTC
many TRBJ1-6 15 - TRBV20-1 CSARSRGSYNSPLHF TGCAGTGCCCGATCGAGGGGATCCTATAATTCACCCCTCCACTTT
few TRBJ2-1 15 TRBD2 TRBV18 CASSARTSGVNEQFF TGTGCCAGCTCAGCGCGGACTAGCGGTGTCAATGAGCAGTTCTTC
- TRBJ1-5 16 TRBD1 TRBV20-1 CSAAPARVQGAQPQHF TGCAGTGCTGCCCCCGCCCGGGTACAGGGGGCCCAGCCCCAGCATTTT
- TRBJ2-7 16 - TRBV7-2 CASSLSSSGAFYEQYF TGTGCCAGCAGCTTATCTTCCTCTGGGGCTTTCTACGAGCAGTACTTC
- TRBJ1-3 15 TRBD1 TRBV4-1 CASSLRQGDGNTIYF TGCGCCAGCAGCCTCCGACAGGGGGATGGAAACACCATATATTTT
few TRBJ1-6 12 - TRBV27 CASSFHGGPLHF TGTGCCAGCAGTTTCCATGGAGGGCCCCTCCACTTT
- TRBJ1-6 18 - TRBV20-1 CSARVHRAPRTGDSPLHF TGCAGTGCTAGGGTCCATCGGGCCCCGCGGACGGGAGATTCACCCCTCCACTTT
many TRBJ2-7 15 - TRBV4-1 CASSQDGAAPKWQYF TGCGCCAGCAGCCAAGATGGGGCGGCGCCGAAATGGCAGTACTTC
- TRBJ2-3 13 - TRBV6-1 CASKGGETKAQYF TGTGCCTCAAAGGGGGGAGAAACGAAGGCGCAGTATTTT
- TRBJ1-5 16 TRBD1 TRBV6-6 CASSYRGQGAREPQHF TGTGCCAGCAGTTATAGAGGGCAGGGGGCGAGGGAGCCCCAGCATTTT
many TRBJ2-6 15 - TRBV29-1 CSVLVAGSGANVLTF TGCAGCGTTTTGGTAGCTGGATCTGGGGCCAACGTCCTGACTTTC
few TRBJ2-2 19 TRBD2 TRBV5-4 CASSLRPGLAGVRAGELFF TGTGCCAGCAGCTTGCGTCCCGGACTAGCGGGAGTAAGGGCCGGGGAGCTGTTTTTT
- TRBJ2-1 15 TRBD2 TRBV5-1 CASSPSGRTPIEQFF TGCGCCAGCAGCCCGAGCGGGAGGACTCCAATTGAGCAGTTCTTC
many TRBJ2-7 14 - TRBV5-1 CASSSNSGTDEQYF TGCGCCAGCAGCTCAAATTCGGGGACGGACGAGCAGTACTTC
- TRBJ2-3 16 - TRBV7-9 CASSARDTTSTDTQYF TGTGCCAGCAGCGCGCGGGACACCACTAGCACAGATACGCAGTATTTT
many TRBJ2-3 14 - TRBV5-1 CASSLQDRADTQYF TGCGCCAGCAGCTTGCAGGACAGAGCAGATACGCAGTATTTT
- TRBJ2-2 12 - TRBV29-1 CSVEGRTGELFF TGCAGCGTTGAAGGTAGAACCGGGGAGCTGTTTTTT
many TRBJ2-3 15 - TRBV29-1 CSVEINIGSPDTQYF TGCAGCGTTGAAATTAATATCGGTTCCCCCGATACGCAGTATTTT
many TRBJ2-1 19 - TRBV28 CASSLFRSRRGGNGNEQFF TGTGCCAGCAGTTTATTTAGGTCCCGACGTGGGGGAAATGGCAATGAGCAGTTCTTC